The entry that follows covers one TCR beta chain sequence. The antigen is unknown. This specimen belongs to a study of PD-1 blockade in classical Hodgkin lymphoma. Described time point: cycle 4 day 1 (C4D1), after about 6 weeks of nivolumab. All patients experienced relapse after autologous stem cell transplantation, and brentuximab vedotin exposure was variable. Researchers pulled CD8+ T cells out of thawed PBMCs using magnetic negative selection. Some clones are missing from TCRdb's copy, which holds only in-frame ones; the method was immunoSEQ multiplex PCR. In the table there are around 21,000 clones, about 88% of which are singletons. Regarding the study as a whole: When set against healthy donors, newly diagnosed patients were reported to show lower baseline TCR diversity. Patients were excluded if nivolumab began under 1 year after ASCT (the autologous transplant).

The sample here was CD8+ T cells from blood, taken before the fourth cycle of nivolumab. The receptor was isolated from a human donor with classical Hodgkin lymphoma.

The CDR3 reads CASRGTLGGYTF. The CDR3 DNA reads as TGCGCCAGCAGGGGAACACTAGGCGGCTACACCTTC. V usage is TRBV10-2 and J usage is TRBJ1-2; D is undetermined. CDR3 length: 12 residues. Trimming pared 6 bases from V and 8 bases from J, leaving 13 bases between. CDR1 is WSHSY, CDR2 SAAADI, per germline.